This T cell receptor beta chain was captured in a study of beta chain features in type 1 diabetes. Study-wide context: Healthy donors, compared against patients, showed similar age, gender and cell yields. Examination covered under 110 million sorted cells spanning all samples.

Sorting that relied on CD45RO/CCR7/CD25/CD127/CD95/CD27 yielded CD4+ naive, central memory, regulatory and stem cell-like memory cells. Of the isolated RNA, all was reverse transcribed, and so the sequenced material was expressed TCRB transcripts. TCRdb's copy holds only in-frame clones and misses some; the assay was immunoSEQ multiplex PCR. The data contain 400,000 to 450,000 clones, approximately 15% of them seen just once; the ten biggest clones take up approximately 0.035%. Findings and caveats of the study: Moderate yet significant TCRB CDR3 shortening was seen in Type 1 diabetes patients in all four CD4+ subsets.

V was trimmed by 5 bases and J by 8 bases, leaving 13 bases between them. The CDR3 spans 13 residues. The germline V gene has CDR1 SGHVS and CDR2 FQNEAQ. Concerning this clone: Its specificity is not known.

This receptor was obtained from a man aged 30 to 39 in good health. The chain uses TRBV7-8 and TRBJ2-4, with TRBD1 as a possible D gene (5 bases). Sequencing was done on a sample of naive CD4+ T cells from blood. CDR3 coding DNA: TGTGCCAGCAGCCTAGGGGCTGGGGACATTCAGTACTTC. Amino acid sequence: CASSLGAGDIQYF.